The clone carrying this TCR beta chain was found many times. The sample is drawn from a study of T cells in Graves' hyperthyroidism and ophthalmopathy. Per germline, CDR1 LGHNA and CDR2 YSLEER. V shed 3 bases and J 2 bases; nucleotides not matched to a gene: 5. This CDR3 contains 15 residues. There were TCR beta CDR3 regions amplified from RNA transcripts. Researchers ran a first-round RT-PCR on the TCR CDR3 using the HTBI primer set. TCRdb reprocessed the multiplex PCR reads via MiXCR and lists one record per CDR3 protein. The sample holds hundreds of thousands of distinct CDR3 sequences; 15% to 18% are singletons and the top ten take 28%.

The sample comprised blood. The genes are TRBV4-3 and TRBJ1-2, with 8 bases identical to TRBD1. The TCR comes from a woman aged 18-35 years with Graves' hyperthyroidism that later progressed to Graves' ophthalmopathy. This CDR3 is CASSHSDRANYGYTF. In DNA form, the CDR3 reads TGCGCCAGCAGCCACTCGGACAGGGCAAACTATGGCTACACCTTC.